The present entry profiles one T cell receptor (beta chain) with its context. Its antigen remains unknown. The V end lost 3 bases, the J end lost 0 bases, and 11 bases lay between the germline ends. The CDR3 length is 15 residues. The germline V gene has CDR1 MNHEY and CDR2 SMNVEV (reference sequence). The repertoire was sequenced with immunoSEQ multiplex PCR; TCRdb's copy has only in-frame clones and lacks some. Found here are 95,000 to 150,000 clones, more than 80% of them singletons; the top ten hold over 6%. The data were taken from a study of radiotherapy plus CTLA-4 blockade in lung cancer. Study results and caveats: Radiotherapy plus ipilimumab was followed by expansion in blood of tumor-derived TCR clones. Dynamics of early blood T cell clones, together with interferon-beta, were reportedly the best predictors of response.

Sequenced material: peripheral blood, taken from a patient treated with radiotherapy plus ipilimumab. The rearrangement joins TRBV27 to TRBJ1-1; D is perhaps TRBD1 (5 bases). The source is a human donor with non-small cell lung cancer that progressed on radiotherapy plus ipilimumab. The CDR3 sequence: CASSLGPIMNTEAFF. The CDR3, as DNA: TGTGCCAGCAGTTTGGGACCTATAATGAACACTGAAGCTTTCTTT.